Listed here is a single T cell receptor (beta chain). Authors' processing steps: Estimated nucleated cell counts came from reference gene primer amplification. TCRdb's table, derived via immunoSEQ multiplex PCR, lists solely in-frame clones and lacks some. V and J calls plus clone size are reproduced from that table; the DNA served to infer D and trimming. Among about 75,000 clones, roughly 70% were seen once, and the ten largest hold about 2.5%. This record belongs to a study of blood T cell repertoires in COVID-19. Study-level background: Material from acute and convalescent COVID-19 was sourced from the United States, Italy and Spain. In each case, the material was cDNA or gDNA derived from T cells, B-cell-depleted T cells, or PBMCs.

Germline V gives CDR1 MRHNA, CDR2 SNTAGT. V lost 2 bases to trimming and J lost 3 bases, with 14 bases between them. The CDR3 covers 16 residues. The origin of this receptor is a human donor with acute or convalescent COVID-19. The donor label of this sample is uncertain. V is TRBV6-4 and J is TRBJ1-5; D remains ambiguous. The sequencing input was peripheral blood. The DNA of the CDR3 is TGTGCCAGCAGTGACGCATTGACAAAAGACAATCAGCCCCAGCATTTT. Translation gives CASSDALTKDNQPQHF.